This T cell receptor beta chain was captured in a study of identical twins. Germline V gene data show CDR1 as SGHRS and CDR2 as YFSETQ. Trimming stripped 3 bases from V and 1 base from J, with 15 bases between. The CDR3 has 16 residues. Everyone who gave samples was a healthy Caucasian. TCRdb redid the calling of the 5' RACE reads with MiXCR, one entry per CDR3 protein. The profile shows more than 400,000 distinct CDR3 sequences, nearly 15% of them singletons. This sample was shared with a second study, whose subject was yellow fever vaccine responses in identical twins. That paper adds: Twins reportedly mounted vaccine T cell responses that seemed partly convergent, partly personalized.

The sequenced sample was CD4+ T cells sorted from blood. The chain carries TRBV5-1 and TRBJ2-3; no clear D gene. The TCR sequence derives from a woman aged 18-30 years in good health. Written as DNA, the CDR3 is TGCGCCAGCAGCTCTCACGGCCCTACTCGCACAGATACGCAGTATTTT. This translates into CASSSHGPTRTDTQYF.